The rows below give T cell receptor beta chains drawn from one sample of a study of OX40 agonist ivuxolimab in advanced cancers. The repertoire was sequenced with immunoSEQ multiplex PCR; TCRdb's copy has only in-frame clones and lacks some. The data show 60,000 to 90,000 clones, around 86% seen once. The sample was CD4+ or CD8+ T cells sorted from blood, taken in a trial of the OX40 agonist ivuxolimab. Receptors originate from an adult with an advanced solid tumor such as melanoma, head and neck, liver or kidney cancer. CDR3s include the opening cysteine and the closing phenylalanine or tryptophan. The D gene is left open where the match is weak. Some rows have no size entry. The others give once, few or many, or a class for an expanded clone.

v_call	clone_size	d_call	j_call	cdr3_nt	cdr3_aa
TRBV11-3	.	.	TRBJ2-2	TGTGCCAGCAGCTTCGGGGGAGAGGATCCCGGGGAGCTGTTTTTT	CASSFGGEDPGELFF
TRBV29-1	.	.	TRBJ2-3	TGCAGCGTTGGGACAGCGGTGGGTACAGATACGCAGTATTTT	CSVGTAVGTDTQYF
TRBV7-9	few	.	TRBJ2-5	TGTGCCAGCAGCGGATCAGGGACGGAGACCCAGTACTTC	CASSGSGTETQYF
TRBV9	.	TRBD2	TRBJ2-5	TGTGCCAGCAGCGTAGACACTAGCGGGGGGTTAGAGACCCAGTACTTC	CASSVDTSGGLETQYF
TRBV12-1	.	.	TRBJ2-1	TGTGCCAGCAGCTTTGTTTCAGGGGTTGCCTACAATGAGCAGTTCTTC	CASSFVSGVAYNEQFF
TRBV7-9	.	TRBD2	TRBJ2-7	TGTGCCAGCAGCTTCAGCGGGAGGGACGAGCAGTACTTC	CASSFSGRDEQYF
TRBV28	.	.	TRBJ1-2	TGTGCCAGCCGGGGTGGGGGGCGCGACTATGGCTACACCTTC	CASRGGGRDYGYTF
TRBV6-1	.	.	TRBJ2-7	TGTGCCAGCAGGGATGATACCTACGAGCAGTACTTC	CASRDDTYEQYF
TRBV7-9	.	.	TRBJ1-1	TGTGCCAGCAGGCCTACAGGAGTTGGGACTGAAGCTTTCTTT	CASRPTGVGTEAFF
TRBV5-8	.	.	TRBJ1-6	TGTGCCAGCAGCTTGGGACCACCGGGACGTAGAAATTCACCCCTCCACTTT	CASSLGPPGRRNSPLHF
TRBV6-1	once	TRBD1	TRBJ2-7	TGTGCCAGCAGTTCCGGGACAGGGGGCAAATACGAGCAGTACTTC	CASSSGTGGKYEQYF
TRBV27	.	.	TRBJ1-1	TGTGCCAGCAGTTTTCGGGCGGGGGGGATGAACACTGAAGCTTTCTTT	CASSFRAGGMNTEAFF
TRBV7-2	.	.	TRBJ1-5	TGTGCCAGCAGCTTCTCAGGGGATAGCAATCAGCCCCAGCATTTT	CASSFSGDSNQPQHF
TRBV28	.	TRBD2	TRBJ2-1	TGTGCCAGCAGACCATCCGGGACTAGTAACTATGAGCAGTTCTTC	CASRPSGTSNYEQFF
TRBV6-5	.	.	TRBJ2-5	TGTGCCAGCAGTTACGGGGATACCCAGTACTTC	CASSYGDTQYF
TRBV7-2	.	TRBD1	TRBJ1-4	TGTGCCAGCAGCTTAGTTGGACAGGGCAGGGAAAAACTGTTTTTT	CASSLVGQGREKLFF
TRBV7-2	.	.	TRBJ1-2	TGTGCCAGCAGCCGCCCTGGACCACTGTACTATGGCTACACCTTC	CASSRPGPLYYGYTF
TRBV30	once	TRBD1	TRBJ1-2	TGTGCCTGGAGTGTAGGGGACAGGGTTGGCTACACCTTC	CAWSVGDRVGYTF
TRBV30	few	.	TRBJ2-3	TGTGCCTGGAGCACACACAGGGACGCGCAGTATTTT	CAWSTHRDAQYF
TRBV30	.	TRBD1	TRBJ2-7	TGTGCCTGGAGTATCCCGACTCGACAGGGAAATCACGAGCAGTACTTC	CAWSIPTRQGNHEQYF
TRBV11-2	.	TRBD2	TRBJ2-7	TGTGCCAGCAGCCCTACTCCGACTAGCGGGAGGAACGAGCAGTACTTC	CASSPTPTSGRNEQYF
TRBV19	.	.	TRBJ1-4	TGTGCCAGTAGTATGCATGGGGGCAGAAGTGAAAAACTGTTTTTT	CASSMHGGRSEKLFF
TRBV7-2	.	TRBD1	TRBJ2-5	TGTGCCAGCAGCGCTCCCCCAGGACAGGGGAGGGAGACCCAGTACTTC	CASSAPPGQGRETQYF
TRBV5-4	once	TRBD2	TRBJ2-2	TGTGCCAGCACCCCGGGACTAGCGGGGGGCACCGGGGAGCTGTTTTTT	CASTPGLAGGTGELFF
TRBV6-4	few	TRBD2	TRBJ2-1	TGTGCCAGCAGTGTTCGTACCGGCGGGAGCAACAATGAGCAGTTCTTC	CASSVRTGGSNNEQFF
TRBV29-1	once	.	TRBJ1-1	TGCAGCGACCGAGAGACAGGAAGGACTGAAGCTTTCTTT	CSDRETGRTEAFF
TRBV5-6	.	.	TRBJ1-1	TGTGCCAGCAGCCCAAGGGGATACACTGAAGCTTTCTTT	CASSPRGYTEAFF
TRBV18	.	.	TRBJ2-2	TGTGCCAGCTCACCACGCCCAGGGTCGAACACCGGGGAGCTGTTTTTT	CASSPRPGSNTGELFF
TRBV5-1	.	TRBD1	TRBJ2-7	TGCGCCAGCAGCTATCCCGGGACAGGCTCCTACGAGCAGTACTTC	CASSYPGTGSYEQYF
TRBV27	once	TRBD1	TRBJ1-2	TGTGCCAGCAGCCCAGACAGGGACTATGGCTACACCTTC	CASSPDRDYGYTF
TRBV7-8	.	TRBD2	TRBJ2-7	TGTGCCAGCAGCTCCCAGGGGACTAGCGGGGTCTACGAGCAGTACTTC	CASSSQGTSGVYEQYF
TRBV4-3	.	.	TRBJ2-1	TGCGCCAGCAGCTTCTGGCTAGCGAATGAGCAGTTCTTC	CASSFWLANEQFF
TRBV27	.	TRBD2	TRBJ2-3	TGTGCCAGCAGTTTTAGCGGGAGGGCCCCAGATACGCAGTATTTT	CASSFSGRAPDTQYF
TRBV7-2	.	.	TRBJ1-2	TGTGCCAGCAGTCCGGTCTACACCTTC	CASSPVYTF
TRBV7-2	.	TRBD2	TRBJ2-1	TGTGCCAGCAGTCCCGGGACTAGCGGGAGATACGAGCAGTTCTTC	CASSPGTSGRYEQFF
TRBV5-1	.	.	TRBJ2-3	TGCGCCAGCAGCCCCCCGGGCGGGGCCGCGATAGATACGCAGTATTTT	CASSPPGGAAIDTQYF
TRBV29-1	.	.	TRBJ2-3	TGCAGCGTTGAAGAGGTGCGGGGCACAGATACGCAGTATTTT	CSVEEVRGTDTQYF
TRBV6-5	.	.	TRBJ1-5	TGTGCCAGCAGCCGACGGGGCAATCAGCCCCAGCATTTT	CASSRRGNQPQHF
TRBV19	.	TRBD1	TRBJ2-4	TGTGCCAGTACTCCACAGGGGACGGCGGCCAAAAACATTCAGTACTTC	CASTPQGTAAKNIQYF
TRBV7-9	few	.	TRBJ1-3	TGTGCCAGCAGCCCCTTTCGGGGTAAGGGAAACACCATATATTTT	CASSPFRGKGNTIYF
TRBV7-2	.	.	TRBJ1-5	TGTGCCAGCAGCTTAGCGCCCTCCCGCAATCAGCCCCAGCATTTT	CASSLAPSRNQPQHF
TRBV5-6	.	.	TRBJ1-1	TGTGCCAGCACCTACCCTTGGGGGAACACTGAAGCTTTCTTT	CASTYPWGNTEAFF
TRBV7-2	.	TRBD2	TRBJ2-3	TGTGCCAGCAGCCCCACCGGCGTAGCGGGAGCAGATACGCAGTATTTT	CASSPTGVAGADTQYF
TRBV4-1	.	TRBD1	TRBJ1-5	TGCGCCAGCAGCCAAGTCGGACAGGGGTTCAATCAGCCCCAGCATTTT	CASSQVGQGFNQPQHF
TRBV11-2	.	TRBD2	TRBJ2-5	TGTGCCAGCAGCTCCCCCTGGTTAGCGGGGGGCGAAGAGACCCAGTACTTC	CASSSPWLAGGEETQYF
TRBV19	.	.	TRBJ2-7	TGTGCCAGTAACAATTTGAACCGGCGACCCTACGAGCAGTACTTC	CASNNLNRRPYEQYF
TRBV7-6	.	.	TRBJ2-2	TGTGCCAGCAGCTTAGCTCAGGGTAGTGGGGAGCTGTTTTTT	CASSLAQGSGELFF
TRBV20-1	.	.	TRBJ1-1	TGCAGTGCTAGGGGTCCCCGGGAAGCTTTCTTT	CSARGPREAFF
TRBV7-2	.	.	TRBJ2-5	TGTGCCAGCAGCCCACGGGACTTGGGAGAGACCCAGTACTTC	CASSPRDLGETQYF
TRBV9	.	.	TRBJ1-1	TGTGCCAGCAGCGTAGTGACGGGGAACACTGAAGCTTTCTTT	CASSVVTGNTEAFF
TRBV2	.	.	TRBJ2-1	TGTGCCAGCAGTATAGGGGCGGGGAACAATGAGCAGTTCTTC	CASSIGAGNNEQFF
TRBV28	.	.	TRBJ2-5	TGTGCCAGCAGTTCAGGGGCCTTACGGGGAGAGACCCAGTACTTC	CASSSGALRGETQYF
TRBV6-6	.	TRBD1	TRBJ2-1	TGTGCCAGCAGCGATCTCCGGGACAGGGGATTCAATGAGCAGTTCTTC	CASSDLRDRGFNEQFF